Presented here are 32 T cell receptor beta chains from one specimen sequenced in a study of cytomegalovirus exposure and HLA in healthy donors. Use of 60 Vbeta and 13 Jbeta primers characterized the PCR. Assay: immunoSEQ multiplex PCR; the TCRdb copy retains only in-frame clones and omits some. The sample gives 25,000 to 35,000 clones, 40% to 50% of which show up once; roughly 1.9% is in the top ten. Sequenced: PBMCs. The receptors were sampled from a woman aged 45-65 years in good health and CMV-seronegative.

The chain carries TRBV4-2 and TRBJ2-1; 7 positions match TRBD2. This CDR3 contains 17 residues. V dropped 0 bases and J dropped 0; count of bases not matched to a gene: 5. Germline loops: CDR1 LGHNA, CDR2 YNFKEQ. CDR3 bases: TGTGCCAGCAGCCAAGATCTGGGCGGGAGCTCCTACAATGAGCAGTTCTTC. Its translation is CASSQDLGGSSYNEQFF.

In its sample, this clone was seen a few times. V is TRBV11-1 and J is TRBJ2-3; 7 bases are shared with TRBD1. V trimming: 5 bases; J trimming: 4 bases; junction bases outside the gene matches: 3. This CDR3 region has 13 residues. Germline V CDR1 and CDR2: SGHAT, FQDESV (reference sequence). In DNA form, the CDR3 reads TGTGCCAGCAGCCTCGACAGGGCAGATACGCAGTATTTT. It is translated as CASSLDRADTQYF.

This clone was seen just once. CDR3 protein: CASSPPTGSYTGELFF. In nucleotides, the CDR3 is TGTGCCAGCAGCCCTCCGACGGGTTCTTACACCGGGGAGCTGTTTTTT. The chain combines TRBV7-2 with TRBJ2-2; D gene ambiguous. Trimming removed 5 bases from V and 3 bases from J, with 16 bases in between. The CDR3 is made up of 16 amino acids. Looked up from germline, CDR1 is SGHTA and CDR2 is FQGNSA. The variable domain in full, completed from reference TRBV7-2 and TRBJ2-2, reads GAGVSQSPSNKVTEKGKDVELRCDPISGHTALYWYRQSLGQGLEFLIYFQGNSAPDKSGLPSDRFSAERTGGSVSTLTIQRTQQEDSAVYLCASSPPTGSYTGELFFGEGSRLTVL.

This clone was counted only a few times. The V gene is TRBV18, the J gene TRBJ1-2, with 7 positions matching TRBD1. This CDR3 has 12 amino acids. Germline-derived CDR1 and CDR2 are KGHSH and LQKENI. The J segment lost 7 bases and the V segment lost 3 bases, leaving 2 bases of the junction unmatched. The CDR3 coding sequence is TGTGCCAGCTCACCGACAGGGAGTGGCTACACCTTC. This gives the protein CASSPTGSGYTF.

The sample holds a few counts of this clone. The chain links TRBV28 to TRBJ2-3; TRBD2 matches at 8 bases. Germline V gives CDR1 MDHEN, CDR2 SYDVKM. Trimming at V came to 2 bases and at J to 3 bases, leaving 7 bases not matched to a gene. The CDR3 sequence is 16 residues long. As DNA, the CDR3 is TGTGCCAGCAGTTTAGCGGGAGGCTACGGGACAGATACGCAGTATTTT. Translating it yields CASSLAGGYGTDTQYF.

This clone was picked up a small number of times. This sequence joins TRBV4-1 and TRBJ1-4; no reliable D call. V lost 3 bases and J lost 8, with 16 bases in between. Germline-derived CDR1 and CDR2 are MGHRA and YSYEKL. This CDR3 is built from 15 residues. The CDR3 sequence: CASSHNKAVGEKLFF. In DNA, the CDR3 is TGCGCCAGCAGCCATAACAAGGCCGTCGGGGAAAAACTGTTTTTT.

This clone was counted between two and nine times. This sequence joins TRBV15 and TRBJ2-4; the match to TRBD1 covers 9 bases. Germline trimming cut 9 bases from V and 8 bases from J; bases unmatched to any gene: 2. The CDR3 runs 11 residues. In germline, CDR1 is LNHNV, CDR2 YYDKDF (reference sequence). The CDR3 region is CATGTGYIQYF. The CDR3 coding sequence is TGTGCCACGGGGACAGGGTACATTCAGTACTTC.

CDR3 in DNA: TGCGCCAGCAGCTTGCCGGCGCAGGGGGCCTTTATGAACACTGAAGCTTTCTTT. Its protein product is CASSLPAQGAFMNTEAFF. V and J are TRBV5-1 and TRBJ1-1; 8 positions match TRBD1. V gave up 1 base and J gave up 0 bases; unmatched junction bases: 11. This CDR3 contains 18 residues. Germline values: CDR1 SGHRS, CDR2 YFSETQ.

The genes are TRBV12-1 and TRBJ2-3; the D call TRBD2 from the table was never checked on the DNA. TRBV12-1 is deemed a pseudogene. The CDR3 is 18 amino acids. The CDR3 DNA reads TGTGCCAGCAGCTTTGCGCCCCTAGCGGGGGCCCGCACAGATACGCAGTATTTT. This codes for CASSFAPLAGARTDTQYF.

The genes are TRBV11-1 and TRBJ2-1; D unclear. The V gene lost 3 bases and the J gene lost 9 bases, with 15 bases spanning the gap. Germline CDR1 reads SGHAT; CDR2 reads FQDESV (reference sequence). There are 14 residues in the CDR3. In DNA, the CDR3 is TGTGCCAGCAGCTTCATAGCCGACTGGCGTGAGCAGTTCTTC. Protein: CASSFIADWREQFF.

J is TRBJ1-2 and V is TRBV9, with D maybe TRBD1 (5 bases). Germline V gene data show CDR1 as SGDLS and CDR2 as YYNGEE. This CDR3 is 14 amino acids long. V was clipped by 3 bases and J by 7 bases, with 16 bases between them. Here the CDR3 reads CASSEGGMGVGYTF. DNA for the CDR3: TGTGCCAGCAGCGAGGGAGGGATGGGGGTTGGCTACACCTTC. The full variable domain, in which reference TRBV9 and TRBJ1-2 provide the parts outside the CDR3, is DSGVTQTPKHLITATGQRVTLRCSPRSGDLSVYWYQQSLDQGLQFLIQYYNGEERAKGNILERFSAQQFPDLHSELNLSSLELGDSALYFCASSEGGMGVGYTFGSGTRLTVV.

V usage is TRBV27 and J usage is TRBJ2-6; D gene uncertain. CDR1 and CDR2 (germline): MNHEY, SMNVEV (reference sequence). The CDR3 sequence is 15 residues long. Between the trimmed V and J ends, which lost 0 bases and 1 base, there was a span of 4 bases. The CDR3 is CASSLSLSGANVLTF. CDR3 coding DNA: TGTGCCAGCAGTTTATCACTTTCTGGGGCCAACGTCCTGACTTTC.

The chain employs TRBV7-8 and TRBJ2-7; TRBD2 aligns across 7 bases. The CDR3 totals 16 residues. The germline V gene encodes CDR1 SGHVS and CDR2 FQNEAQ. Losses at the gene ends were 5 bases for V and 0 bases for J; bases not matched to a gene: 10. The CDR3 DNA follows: TGTGCCAGCAGCCCATACAGGATAGCGGGCTCCTACGAGCAGTACTTC. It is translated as CASSPYRIAGSYEQYF. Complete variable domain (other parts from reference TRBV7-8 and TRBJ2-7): GAGVSQSPRYKVAKRGQDVALRCDPISGHVSLFWYQQALGQGPEFLTYFQNEAQLDKSGLPSDRFFAERPEGSVSTLKIQRTQQEDSAVYLCASSPYRIAGSYEQYFGPGTRLTVT.

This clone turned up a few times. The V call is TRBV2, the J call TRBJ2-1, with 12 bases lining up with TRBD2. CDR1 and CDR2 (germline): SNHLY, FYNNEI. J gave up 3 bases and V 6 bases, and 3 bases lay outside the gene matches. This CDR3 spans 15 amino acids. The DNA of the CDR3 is TGTGCCAGCAGAGGACTAGCGGGAAACTACAATGAGCAGTTCTTC. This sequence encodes CASRGLAGNYNEQFF.

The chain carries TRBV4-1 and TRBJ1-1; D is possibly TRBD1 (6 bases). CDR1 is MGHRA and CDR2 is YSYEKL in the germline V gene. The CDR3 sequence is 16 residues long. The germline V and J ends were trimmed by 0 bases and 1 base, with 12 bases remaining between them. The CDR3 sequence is CASSQDGGQSNTEAFF. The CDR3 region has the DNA TGCGCCAGCAGCCAAGATGGGGGACAATCGAACACTGAAGCTTTCTTT.

The CDR3 spells CASSPFTGEDTQYF. CDR3 nucleotide sequence: TGTGCCAGCTCACCGTTTACAGGGGAAGATACGCAGTATTTT. The V call is TRBV18, the J call TRBJ2-3, with TRBD1 matching over 7 bases. With 3 bases clipped from V and 5 bases from J, the junction kept 5 bases outside the gene matches. CDR1 and CDR2 (germline): KGHSH, LQKENI. The CDR3 contains 14 residues. Combining the CDR3 with reference TRBV18 and TRBJ2-3 gives the whole variable domain NAGVMQNPRHLVRRRGQEARLRCSPMKGHSHVYWYRQLPEEGLKFMVYLQKENIIDESGMPKERFSAEFPKEGPSILRIQQVVRGDSAAYFCASSPFTGEDTQYFGPGTRLTVL.

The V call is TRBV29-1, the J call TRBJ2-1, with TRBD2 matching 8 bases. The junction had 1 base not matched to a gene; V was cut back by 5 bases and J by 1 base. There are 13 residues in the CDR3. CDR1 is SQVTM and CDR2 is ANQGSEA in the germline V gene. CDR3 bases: TGCAGCGTTACTAGCGGTTCCTACAATGAGCAGTTCTTC. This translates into CSVTSGSYNEQFF.

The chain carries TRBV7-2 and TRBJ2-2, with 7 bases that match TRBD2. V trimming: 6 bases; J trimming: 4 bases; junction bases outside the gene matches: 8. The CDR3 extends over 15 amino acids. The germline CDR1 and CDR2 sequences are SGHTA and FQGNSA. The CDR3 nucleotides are TGTGCCAGCAGTCAAAGAGCGGGGCCCACCGGGGAGCTGTTTTTT. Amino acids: CASSQRAGPTGELFF. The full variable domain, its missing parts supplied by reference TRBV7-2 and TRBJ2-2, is GAGVSQSPSNKVTEKGKDVELRCDPISGHTALYWYRQSLGQGLEFLIYFQGNSAPDKSGLPSDRFSAERTGGSVSTLTIQRTQQEDSAVYLCASSQRAGPTGELFFGEGSRLTVL.

The CDR3 nucleotides are TGTGCCAGCTCACCTCTCAGGGGGAGCTCCTACAATGAGCAGTTCTTC. The encoded protein is CASSPLRGSSYNEQFF. This chain joins TRBV18 and TRBJ2-1; 7 bases line up with TRBD1. The CDR3 is 16 residues long. Trimming removed 3 bases from V and 0 bases from J; junction bases left unmatched: 5. Germline V gives CDR1 KGHSH, CDR2 LQKENI.

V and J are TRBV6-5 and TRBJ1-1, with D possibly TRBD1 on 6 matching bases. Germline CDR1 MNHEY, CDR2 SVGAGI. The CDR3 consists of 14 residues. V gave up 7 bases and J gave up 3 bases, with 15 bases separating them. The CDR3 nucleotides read TGTGCCAGCACTACAGGGTTGGGCTACACTGAAGCTTTCTTT. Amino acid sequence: CASTTGLGYTEAFF.

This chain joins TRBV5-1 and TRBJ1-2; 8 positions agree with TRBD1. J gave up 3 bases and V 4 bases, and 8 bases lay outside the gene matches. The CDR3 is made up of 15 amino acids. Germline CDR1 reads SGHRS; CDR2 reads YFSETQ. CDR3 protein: CASSPTGVMDYGYTF. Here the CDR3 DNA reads TGCGCCAGCAGCCCGACAGGGGTAATGGACTATGGCTACACCTTC.

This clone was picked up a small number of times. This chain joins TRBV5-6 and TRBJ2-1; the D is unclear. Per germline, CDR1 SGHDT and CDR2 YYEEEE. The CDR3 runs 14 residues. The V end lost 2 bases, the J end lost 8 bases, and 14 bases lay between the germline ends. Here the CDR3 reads CASSFPGPWDEQFF. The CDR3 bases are TGTGCCAGCAGCTTTCCGGGTCCTTGGGATGAGCAGTTCTTC. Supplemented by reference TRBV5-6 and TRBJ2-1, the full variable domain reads DAGVTQSPTHLIKTRGQQVTLRCSPKSGHDTVSWYQQALGQGPQFIFQYYEEEERQRGNFPDRFSGHQFPNYSSELNVNALLLGDSALYLCASSFPGPWDEQFFGPGTRLTVL.

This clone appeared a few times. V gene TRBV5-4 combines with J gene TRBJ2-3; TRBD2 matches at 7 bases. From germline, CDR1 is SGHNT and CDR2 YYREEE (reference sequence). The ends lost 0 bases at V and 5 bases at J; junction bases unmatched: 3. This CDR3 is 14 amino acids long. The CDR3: CASSLAGGGDTQYF. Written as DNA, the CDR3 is TGTGCCAGCAGCTTGGCGGGAGGCGGAGATACGCAGTATTTT.

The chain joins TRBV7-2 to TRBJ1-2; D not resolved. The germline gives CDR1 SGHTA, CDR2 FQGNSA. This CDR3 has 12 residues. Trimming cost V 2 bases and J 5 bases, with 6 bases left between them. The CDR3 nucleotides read TGTGCCAGCAGCTTACGAGCATATGGCTACACCTTC. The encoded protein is CASSLRAYGYTF.

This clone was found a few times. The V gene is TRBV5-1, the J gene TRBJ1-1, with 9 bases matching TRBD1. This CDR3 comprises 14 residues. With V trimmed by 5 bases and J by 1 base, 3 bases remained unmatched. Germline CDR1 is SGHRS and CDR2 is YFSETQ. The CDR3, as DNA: TGCGCCAGCAGGACGGACAGGGGGAACACTGAAGCTTTCTTT. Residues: CASRTDRGNTEAFF.

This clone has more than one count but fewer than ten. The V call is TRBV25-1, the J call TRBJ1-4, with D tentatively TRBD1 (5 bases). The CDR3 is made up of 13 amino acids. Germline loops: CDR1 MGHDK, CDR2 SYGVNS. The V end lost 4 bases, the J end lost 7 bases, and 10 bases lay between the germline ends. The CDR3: CASSAWQGEKLFF. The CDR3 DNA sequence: TGTGCCAGCAGTGCGTGGCAGGGTGAAAAACTGTTTTTT.

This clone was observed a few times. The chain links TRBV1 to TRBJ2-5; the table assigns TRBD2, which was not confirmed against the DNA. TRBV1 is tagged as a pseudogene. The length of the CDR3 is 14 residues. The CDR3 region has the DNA TGCACCAGCAGCCGCGCGGGAGAGCGATGGACCCAGTACTTC. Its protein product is CTSSRAGERWTQYF.

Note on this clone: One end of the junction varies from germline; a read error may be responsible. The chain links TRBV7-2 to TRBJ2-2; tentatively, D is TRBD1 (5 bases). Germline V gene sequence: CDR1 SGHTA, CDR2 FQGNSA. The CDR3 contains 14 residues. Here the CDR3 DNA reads TGTGCCAGCAGCTTAGTGGTACAGGCCGGTGAGCTGTTTTTT. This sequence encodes CASSLVVQAGELFF.

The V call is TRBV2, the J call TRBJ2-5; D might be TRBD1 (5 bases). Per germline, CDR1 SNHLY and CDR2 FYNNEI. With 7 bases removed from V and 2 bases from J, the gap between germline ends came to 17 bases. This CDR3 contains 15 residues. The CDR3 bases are TGTGCCAGCAATACCCGAGGAGACAGTCAAGAGACCCAGTACTTC. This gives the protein CASNTRGDSQETQYF.

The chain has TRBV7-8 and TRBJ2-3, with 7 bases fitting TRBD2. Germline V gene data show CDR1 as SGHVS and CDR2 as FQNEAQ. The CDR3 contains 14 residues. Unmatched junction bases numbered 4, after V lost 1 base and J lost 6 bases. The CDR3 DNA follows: TGTGCCAGCAGCTTAGTGCGGGAGCCCGATACGCAGTATTTT. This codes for CASSLVREPDTQYF.

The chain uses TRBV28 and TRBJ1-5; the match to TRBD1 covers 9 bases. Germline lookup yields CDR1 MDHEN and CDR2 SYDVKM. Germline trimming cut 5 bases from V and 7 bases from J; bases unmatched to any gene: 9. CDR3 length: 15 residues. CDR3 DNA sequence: TGTGCCAGCAGTGGGGGACAGGGTAATCGACAGCCCCAGCATTTT. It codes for CASSGGQGNRQPQHF.

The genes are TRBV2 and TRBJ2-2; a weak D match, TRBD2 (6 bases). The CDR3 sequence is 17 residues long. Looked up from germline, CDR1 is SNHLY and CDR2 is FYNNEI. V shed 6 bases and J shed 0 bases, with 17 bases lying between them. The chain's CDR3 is CASSGTGNLANTGELFF. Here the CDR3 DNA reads TGTGCCAGCAGCGGGACTGGAAATCTCGCGAACACCGGGGAGCTGTTTTTT.